One sample yielded the 32 T cell receptor beta chains listed below, sequenced in a study of post-analysis software for immune sequencing data. Overall study findings and caveats: Four to six TRBV segments appeared more often in patients than in controls, and TRBV5-6, TRBV5-1 and TRBV20-1 were among these.

The library was made from cDNA and included unique molecular identifiers. TCRdb fed the PCR reads into MiXCR, producing one record per CDR3 protein. The table has about 540,000 distinct CDR3 sequences, under 40% seen once. These receptors are not linked to any known antigen. Sequenced: blood. The receptors here all came from a girl younger than 18 with multiple sclerosis.

V gene TRBV6-6 combines with J gene TRBJ2-5; a weak D match, TRBD2 (6 bases). The germline V gene encodes CDR1 MNHNY and CDR2 SVGAGI (reference sequence). Trimming pared 4 bases from V and 2 bases from J, leaving 11 bases between. The CDR3 contains 14 residues. The CDR3 DNA reads TGTGCCAGCAGTTCCGGGAGCGGGCAAGAGACCCAGTACTTC. This encodes CASSSGSGQETQYF.

The rearrangement joins TRBV24-1 to TRBJ2-3; D not certain. Trimming stripped 6 bases from V and 0 bases from J, with 9 bases between. Germline values: CDR1 KGHDR, CDR2 SFDVKD. The CDR3 has 14 amino acids. The CDR3 sequence is CATSRSLSTDTQYF. The DNA for the CDR3 is TGTGCCACCAGTCGCTCTCTGAGCACAGATACGCAGTATTTT.

On this clonotype itself: A junction end diverges from the germline sequence, so it may reflect a read error. The rearrangement joins TRBV4-1 to TRBJ2-5, with D unclear. CDR1 and CDR2 from the germline V gene are MGHRA and YSYEKL. The CDR3 is made up of 15 amino acids. The CDR3 DNA sequence: TGCGCCAACAGCCCTACAAATAGCAGGAAAGAGACCCAGTACTTC. Translating gives CANSPTNSRKETQYF.

The chain uses TRBV20-1 and TRBJ1-2; D remains unclear. Trimming took off 1 base at V and 3 bases at J, with 9 bases between the two ends. This CDR3 is 13 amino acids long. Germline lookup yields CDR1 DFQATT and CDR2 SNEGSKA (reference sequence). Here the CDR3 DNA reads TGCAGTGCTAGAGTCAGCCTAGACTATGGCTACACCTTC. This translates into CSARVSLDYGYTF.

This clonotype came up a few times. The chain couples TRBV6-5 to TRBJ2-3; 9 nucleotides line up with TRBD1. The V gene's germline CDR1 is MNHEY and CDR2 SVGAGI. Trimming cost V 5 bases and J 2 bases; bases outside gene matches: 8. CDR3 length equals 16 residues. The DNA for the CDR3 is TGTGCCAGCAGTACAGGGACAGGGAGCTACACAGATACGCAGTATTTT. It yields the protein CASSTGTGSYTDTQYF.

There are many counts of this clonotype. This sequence joins TRBV10-1 and TRBJ1-2; D is ambiguous. Between the trimmed V and J ends, which lost 0 bases and 8 bases, there was a span of 10 bases. This CDR3 region has 13 residues. Germline lookup yields CDR1 WNHNN and CDR2 SYGVQD (reference sequence). The CDR3 nucleotides read TGCGCCAGCAGTGAGTCGACTCTGGGGGGCTACACCTTC. Its protein product is CASSESTLGGYTF.

The rearrangement uses TRBV12-3 or TRBV12-4 and TRBJ1-1; D gene ambiguous. The length of the CDR3 is 11 residues. V was pared by 8 bases and J by 3 bases, with 7 bases between. The CDR3 is CASVLYTEAFF. The CDR3 bases are TGTGCCAGCGTCCTGTACACTGAAGCTTTCTTT.

On this clonotype itself: Because the CDR3's place on the DNA is in doubt, the DNA is left out and the CDR3 is given as listed by TCRdb. The chain carries TRBV13 and TRBJ2-5. Germline CDR1 reads PRHDT; CDR2 reads FYEKMQ (reference sequence). The CDR3 is 14 amino acids in total, end residues counted. The CDR3 loop is CASSASLCQETQYF.

V usage is TRBV12-3 or TRBV12-4 and J usage is TRBJ2-2; weak D call: TRBD2 (5 bases). Trimming took off 4 bases at V and 7 bases at J, with 10 bases between the two ends. The CDR3 loop spans 13 amino acids. This CDR3 reads CASSWTGGGELFF. CDR3 nucleotide sequence: TGTGCCAGCAGTTGGACTGGTGGCGGGGAGCTGTTTTTT.

This clonotype appeared a few times. The CDR3 loop reads CASSDVNEQFF. In nucleotides, the CDR3 is TGTGCCAGCAGTGACGTGAATGAGCAGTTCTTC. This rearrangement joins TRBV2 to TRBJ2-1; the D is unclear. Germline CDR1 and CDR2: SNHLY and FYNNEI. Trimming cost V 3 bases and J 7 bases, with 4 bases left between them. The CDR3 length is 11 residues.

This clonotype showed up just a few times. The chain links TRBV5-1 to TRBJ2-7, with TRBD1 as a possible D gene (6 bases). Between the trimmed V and J ends, which lost 5 bases and 5 bases, there was a span of 11 bases. CDR1 and CDR2 (germline): SGHRS, YFSETQ. The CDR3 sequence is 12 residues long. CDR3 coding DNA: TGCGCCAGCAGTTTTAACAGGGACGAGCAGTACTTC. This sequence encodes CASSFNRDEQYF.

In this sample, this clonotype turned up a few times. The J gene is TRBJ2-7, the V gene TRBV10-2; TRBD2 matches 7 bases. After removal of 6 bases from V and 7 bases from J, the junction contained 15 bases not matched to a gene. This CDR3 region has 15 residues. Per germline, CDR1 WSHSY and CDR2 SAAADI. The CDR3 here is CASRLAGELINEQYF. CDR3 nucleotide sequence: TGCGCCAGCAGATTAGCGGGTGAACTGATCAATGAGCAGTACTTC.

This chain connects TRBV6-5 to TRBJ1-2; 7 positions agree with TRBD1. Germline V gene lookup returns CDR1 MNHEY and CDR2 SVGAGI. CDR3 length equals 17 residues. Trimming at V came to 0 bases and at J to 5 bases, leaving 12 bases not matched to a gene. CDR3 in amino acids: CASSYSEGASGSYGYTF. CDR3 nucleotide sequence: TGTGCCAGCAGTTACTCCGAGGGGGCCTCAGGGAGTTATGGCTACACCTTC.

This clonotype was seen a few times. The DNA for the CDR3 is TGCAGCGGGGGACAGGGGTTGAATGAGCAGTTCTTC. This sequence encodes CSGGQGLNEQFF. The V gene is TRBV29-1, the J gene TRBJ2-1; 10 positions agree with TRBD1. In germline, CDR1 is SQVTM, CDR2 ANQGSEA. The CDR3 sequence is 12 residues long. With V trimmed by 7 bases and J by 7 bases, 4 bases remained unmatched.

This clonotype was seen more than once but under ten times. The rearrangement joins TRBV4-1 to TRBJ1-2; tentatively, D is TRBD1 (5 bases). The V end was cut by 1 base, the J end by 4 bases, with 7 bases between. The CDR3 runs to 13 residues. Germline CDR1 MGHRA, CDR2 YSYEKL. The CDR3 DNA reads TGCGCCAGCAGCCAAGCAGGGTCCTATGGCTACACCTTC. Its translation is CASSQAGSYGYTF.

This sequence joins TRBV9 and TRBJ2-2, with TRBD1 identical over 7 bases. The junction had 6 bases not matched to a gene; V was cut back by 6 bases and J by 4 bases. The CDR3 totals 14 residues. CDR1 is SGDLS, CDR2 YYNGEE, per germline. The CDR3 reads CASTEAGGTGELFF. CDR3 sequence (DNA): TGTGCCAGCACCGAGGCAGGGGGCACCGGGGAGCTGTTTTTT.

This clonotype was counted at least ten times. The rearrangement uses TRBV29-1 and TRBJ1-1; the match to TRBD1 covers 7 bases. J gave up 1 base and V 7 bases, and 6 bases lay outside the gene matches. This CDR3 comprises 13 residues. The V gene's germline CDR1 is SQVTM and CDR2 ANQGSEA. CDR3 nucleotides: TGCAGCGCGAAGACAGGGCCGAACACTGAAGCTTTCTTT. Protein product: CSAKTGPNTEAFF.

J is TRBJ2-5 and V is TRBV9; 8 bases fit TRBD2. V dropped 0 bases and J dropped 4; count of bases not matched to a gene: 11. This CDR3 has 17 amino acids. Germline values: CDR1 SGDLS, CDR2 YYNGEE. CDR3 nucleotides: TGTGCCAGCAGCGTAGGATCCCCCGGGGGGGCCAGAGAGACCCAGTACTTC. Its translation is CASSVGSPGGARETQYF.

Details on this clonotype: Germline and junction disagree at one end, which may indicate a read error. The rearrangement joins TRBV11-2 to TRBJ1-2, with 7 bases identical to TRBD1. Germline V CDR1 and CDR2: SGHAT, FQNNGV. CDR3 length: 15 amino acids. The CDR3 loop reads CASSSTPGGVNGYTF. The DNA of the CDR3 is TGTGCCAGCAGCTCGACCCCAGGGGGTGTCAATGGCTATACCTTC.

CDR3 bases: TGTGCCAGCAGTAGGGGACTAGCGGTGGGTCGAGAGGCCCAGTACTTC. Its translation: CASSRGLAVGREAQYF. The chain has TRBV7-8 and TRBJ2-7; 11 nucleotides agree with TRBD2. V gave up 6 bases and J gave up 10 bases; unmatched junction bases: 17. Germline V gene data show CDR1 as SGHVS and CDR2 as FQNEAQ. This CDR3 spans 16 amino acids.

The chain's CDR3 is CATSDPSAATQETQYF. In nucleotides, the CDR3 is TGTGCCACCAGTGACCCTTCAGCGGCAACCCAAGAGACCCAGTACTTC. The J gene is TRBJ2-5, the V gene TRBV24-1; perhaps TRBD2 as D (5 bases). The CDR3 spans 16 residues. Germline CDR1 and CDR2: KGHDR and SFDVKD. V lost 4 bases to trimming and J lost 1 base, with 15 bases between them.

This clonotype was picked up a small number of times. This chain links TRBV29-1 with TRBJ2-3, with 11 nucleotides matching TRBD1. The CDR3 consists of 15 residues. The V gene end was trimmed by 2 bases and the J gene end by 5 bases; junction bases not matched to a gene: 6. Germline CDR1 SQVTM, CDR2 ANQGSEA. CDR3: CSVEPGDRGVDTQYF. The CDR3 nucleotides read TGCAGCGTTGAACCGGGGGACAGGGGGGTAGATACGCAGTATTTT.

This chain connects TRBV5-6 to TRBJ2-4; D may be TRBD1 (6 bases). Germline V gene sequence: CDR1 SGHDT, CDR2 YYEEEE. The V end lost 4 bases, the J end lost 6 bases, and 11 bases lay between the germline ends. CDR3 length: 13 amino acids. The CDR3, as DNA: TGTGCCAGCAGCCGACAGGAATTAAACATTCAGTACTTC. The encoded protein is CASSRQELNIQYF.

A word on this clonotype: Relative to the germline gene, one junction end is altered; a read error may explain this. V gene TRBV5-1 combines with J gene TRBJ2-1, with a possible D match to TRBD2 (6 bases). The CDR3 totals 15 residues. Looked up from germline, CDR1 is SGHRS and CDR2 is YFSETQ. The CDR3 loop reads CVSSLSGPSYNEQFF. The CDR3 nucleotides are TGCGTCAGCAGCCTTAGCGGTCCCTCCTACAATGAGCAGTTCTTC.

This clonotype has a count of ten or more. The chain has TRBV5-1 and TRBJ1-2; TRBD1 matches at 10 bases. V lost 4 bases to trimming and J lost 8 bases; unmatched junction nucleotides: 5. Germline values: CDR1 SGHRS, CDR2 YFSETQ. This CDR3 spans 13 amino acids. CDR3 region: CASSPGTGVGYTF. CDR3 bases: TGCGCCAGCAGCCCCGGGACAGGGGTAGGCTACACCTTC.

The chain joins TRBV5-1 to TRBJ2-5; 11 bases are shared with TRBD1. Germline CDR1 is SGHRS and CDR2 is YFSETQ. V gave up 0 bases and J gave up 4 bases; unmatched junction bases: 8. This CDR3 region has 17 residues. The CDR3 coding sequence is TGCGCCAGCAGCTTGGATACCGGGACAGGGGGTAGAGAGACCCAGTACTTC. It is translated as CASSLDTGTGGRETQYF.

The V gene is TRBV4-1, the J gene TRBJ1-2, with 7 bases fitting TRBD1. This CDR3 is 17 amino acids long. Losses at the gene ends were 2 bases for V and 3 bases for J; bases not matched to a gene: 12. Germline V CDR1 and CDR2: MGHRA, YSYEKL. The CDR3 DNA is TGCGCCAGCAGCCAACTCTGGGGACAGACAGAATACTATGGCTACACCTTC. Translation gives CASSQLWGQTEYYGYTF.

This clonotype appeared many times. The chain has TRBV10-1 and TRBJ2-7; D gene ambiguous. The CDR3 is 12 amino acids. Germline CDR1 WNHNN, CDR2 SYGVQD (reference sequence). The V and J ends lost 2 bases and 2 bases respectively, with 4 bases between them. The CDR3 is CASSEGAYEQYF. The CDR3 DNA reads as TGCGCCAGCAGTGAGGGAGCCTACGAGCAGTACTTC.

This chain uses TRBV20-1 with TRBJ2-3; D not certain. Trimming shortened V by 3 bases and J by 9 bases, and 16 bases separated the two germline ends. CDR3 size: 13 residues. Germline CDR1 and CDR2: DFQATT and SNEGSKA (reference sequence). The CDR3 region is CSASEVSTATQYF. CDR3 sequence (DNA): TGCAGTGCTAGTGAAGTTAGTACGGCAACGCAGTATTTT.

In this sample, this clonotype turned up a few times. V and J are TRBV29-1 and TRBJ1-1; TRBD1 agrees at 8 bases. The trim removed 3 bases at V and 1 base at J, leaving 10 bases unmatched. CDR3 length equals 16 residues. From germline, CDR1 is SQVTM and CDR2 ANQGSEA. In nucleotides, the CDR3 is TGCAGCGTTGATCATGTGATCACAGGGGGGAACACTGAAGCTTTCTTT. It encodes CSVDHVITGGNTEAFF.

The chain employs TRBV12-3 or TRBV12-4 and TRBJ1-1; tentatively, D is TRBD1 (5 bases). This CDR3 is built from 14 residues. The V gene lost 6 bases and the J gene lost 4 bases, with 15 bases spanning the gap. CDR3 sequence reads: CASSPQTEGTEAFF. The CDR3 DNA follows: TGTGCCAGCAGCCCCCAGACAGAGGGCACTGAAGCTTTCTTT.

The gene calls are TRBV7-9 and TRBJ2-1; 9 bases agree with TRBD2. CDR3 length: 16 amino acids. Per germline, CDR1 SEHNR and CDR2 FQNEAQ (reference sequence). The J segment lost 4 bases and the V segment lost 3 bases, leaving 7 bases of the junction unmatched. In DNA form, the CDR3 reads TGTGCCAGCAGCTTGACCCTAGCGGGATATTACAATGAGCAGTTCTTC. Its translation is CASSLTLAGYYNEQFF.